Included here is one T cell receptor (beta chain) sequence, with context. Its antigen is undetermined. A multiplex PCR was run with 60 Vbeta primers and 13 Jbeta primers. TCRdb's copy holds only in-frame clones and misses some; the assay was immunoSEQ multiplex PCR. The top ten hold over 2.5% of the sample, which has about 140,000 clones, over 65% seen once. Germline CDR1 SGHTA, CDR2 FQGNSA. The CDR3 totals 15 residues. Trimming left V 2 bases short and J 2 bases short, with 13 bases between. This specimen belongs to a study of cytomegalovirus exposure and HLA in healthy donors. Overall study results and limits: Per a prior analysis, the majority of TCR beta V segments were productive roughly 87% or roughly 30% of the time. Clonal expansion was found to be greater in HLA-associated TCR beta chains than in equally common others in a later analysis. 87-base-pair reads could not separate some V segments, including TRBV6-2 and TRBV6-3.

This sequence joins TRBV7-2 and TRBJ2-7, with D unresolved. The source is a female donor in good health and CMV-seronegative. Material: PBMCs. CDR3 coding DNA: TGTGCCAGCAGCTTAAGTGGCGGAACTCCCTACGAGCAGTACTTC. Translation gives CASSLSGGTPYEQYF.